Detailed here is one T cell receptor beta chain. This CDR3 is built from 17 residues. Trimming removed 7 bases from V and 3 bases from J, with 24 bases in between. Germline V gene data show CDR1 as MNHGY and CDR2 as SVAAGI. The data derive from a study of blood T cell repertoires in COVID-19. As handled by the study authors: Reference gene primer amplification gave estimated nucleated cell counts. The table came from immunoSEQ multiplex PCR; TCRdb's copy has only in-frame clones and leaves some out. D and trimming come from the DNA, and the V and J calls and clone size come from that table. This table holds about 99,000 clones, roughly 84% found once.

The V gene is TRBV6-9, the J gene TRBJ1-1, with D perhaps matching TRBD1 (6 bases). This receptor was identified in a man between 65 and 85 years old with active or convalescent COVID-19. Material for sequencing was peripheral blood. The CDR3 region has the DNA TGTGCCAGCAATTGGTACAGGGTTCCCCCAGCGGACACTGAAGCTTTCTTT. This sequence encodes CASNWYRVPPADTEAFF.